The rows below give T cell receptor beta chains drawn from one sample of a study of T cell responses to AZD1222 COVID-19 vaccine. Generated by immunoSEQ multiplex PCR, the TCRdb table keeps only in-frame clones and is missing some. The repertoire has roughly 70,000 clones, under 90% of them found once; the top ten carry 5.5% to 7%. The source was peripheral blood, collected 28 days after the second AZD1222 dose. The receptors originated from an adult who received the AZD1222 COVID-19 vaccine. The CDR3 runs from the conserved cysteine through the conserved F or W. The order of the fields is V gene, clone size, D gene, J gene, CDR3 protein, CDR3 DNA. D genes are given only for firm matches. Size tells how often a clone was seen (once, few, many) or the class of an expanded clone, and some rows leave it out.

>TRBV18|NA|NA|TRBJ1-1
CASSPRAAEYTEAFF
TGTGCCAGCTCACCTCGGGCGGCTGAGTACACTGAAGCTTTCTTT
>TRBV7-2|NA|TRBD1|TRBJ1-2
CASSSGQGVHGYTF
TGTGCCAGCAGCTCGGGACAGGGGGTCCATGGCTACACCTTC
>TRBV7-2|NA|NA|TRBJ1-2
CASSANPSVPYGYTF
TGTGCCAGCAGCGCGAATCCTTCAGTCCCCTATGGCTACACCTTC
>TRBV11-3|once|TRBD2|TRBJ2-3
CASSLVSGGTDTQYF
TGTGCCAGCAGCTTAGTTAGCGGGGGCACAGATACGCAGTATTTT
>TRBV30|NA|NA|TRBJ2-1
CAWSSGRHEQFF
TGTGCCTGGAGCTCAGGGCGACATGAGCAGTTCTTC
>TRBV3-1/TRBV3-2|NA|TRBD1|TRBJ1-1
CASSPRDRDTEAFF
TGTGCCAGCAGCCCCCGGGACAGGGACACTGAAGCTTTCTTT
>TRBV7-6|NA|NA|TRBJ1-4
CASSLRGGEEKLFF
TGTGCCAGCAGCTTAAGGGGGGGCGAAGAAAAACTGTTTTTT
>TRBV11-2|NA|NA|TRBJ2-7
CASAGVRSYEQYF
TGTGCCAGCGCAGGGGTCCGCTCCTACGAGCAGTACTTC
>TRBV11-3|NA|NA|TRBJ2-3
CASSAGAGEADTQYF
TGTGCCAGCAGCGCAGGTGCCGGGGAAGCAGATACGCAGTATTTT
>TRBV6-2/TRBV6-3|NA|NA|TRBJ2-7
CASSRRTRGGEQYF
TGTGCCAGCAGCCGAAGGACGAGGGGAGGCGAGCAGTACTTC
>TRBV6-2/TRBV6-3|NA|TRBD1|TRBJ1-1
CASSLQGAGNTEAFF
TGTGCCAGCAGTTTACAGGGGGCAGGGAACACTGAAGCTTTCTTT
>TRBV7-2|NA|NA|TRBJ1-5
CASSLTGWNNQPQHF
TGTGCCAGCAGCTTAACCGGGTGGAACAATCAGCCCCAGCATTTT
>TRBV28|NA|NA|TRBJ1-1
CASSLGRGAFF
TGTGCCAGCAGTTTGGGACGGGGGGCTTTCTTT
>TRBV6-5|NA|TRBD1|TRBJ1-4
CASSFIRGRTKLFF
TGTGCCAGCAGTTTCATCAGGGGGCGCACGAAACTGTTTTTT
>TRBV10-1|NA|NA|TRBJ1-6
CARGPGTLGPGVSPLHF
TGCGCCAGGGGGCCGGGGACTCTCGGGCCCGGCGTTTCACCCCTCCACTTT
>TRBV7-6|NA|TRBD1|TRBJ2-3
CASSIQGTGSPQYF
TGTGCCAGCAGCATACAGGGGACAGGGTCACCGCAGTATTTT
>TRBV7-2|NA|NA|TRBJ2-7
CASSRGGAYEQYF
TGTGCCAGCAGTAGAGGAGGCGCGTACGAGCAGTACTTC
>TRBV10-3|NA|NA|TRBJ1-2
CAISELGGVGQGYTF
TGTGCCATCAGTGAGTTGGGGGGCGTTGGTCAGGGCTACACCTTC
>TRBV6-5|NA|NA|TRBJ1-2
CASSYSGGAGGYTF
TGTGCCAGCAGTTACTCGGGCGGGGCAGGTGGCTACACCTTC